This entry describes one TCR beta chain. The antigen remains undetermined. The V and J ends lost 4 bases and 7 bases, in that order; junction bases with no gene match: 4. Germline-derived CDR1 and CDR2 are MNHNY and SVGAGI (reference sequence). CDR3 length: 14 residues. Sequenced by immunoSEQ multiplex PCR; TCRdb stores in-frame clones only, minus some. The table records some 140,000 clones, more than 90% of them present only once. The sample is drawn from a study of T cell responses to AZD1222 COVID-19 vaccine. Notes on the study in general: Donor demographics were predominantly white British with a female majority; clonal diversity may be underestimated. Just a handful of AZD1222 recipients tested seropositive at baseline. CD4 TCRs associated with vaccination spanned spike, dominating at 160-218 and 743-854. The study sampled repertoires only after the peak T cell response.

J is TRBJ1-6 and V is TRBV6-6; 7 nucleotides line up with TRBD1. The material sequenced was peripheral blood, taken on day 0 of AZD1222 vaccination. The receptor was derived from an adult in good health. The DNA of the CDR3 is TGTGCCAGCAGTTTTCAGGGGGGAAATTCACCCCTCCACTTT. It translates to CASSFQGGNSPLHF.